In its sample, the clone carrying this TCR beta chain was seen a few times. Authors' data handling: From reference gene primer amplification, estimates of nucleated cell counts were derived. Produced via immunoSEQ multiplex PCR; TCRdb's table is partial and in-frame only. D and trimming come from the DNA, and the V and J calls and clone size come from that table. This sample yields 55,000 to 65,000 clones, of which roughly 80% are seen a single time; under 4% belongs to the top ten. The data stem from a study of blood T cell repertoires in COVID-19. Study overall: Acute and convalescent COVID-19 specimens originated in the United States, Italy and Spain. From T cells, B-cell-depleted T cells, or PBMCs came the material, which was cDNA or gDNA.

This clonotype originated in a man aged 55 to 70 with acute or convalescent COVID-19. The sample was peripheral blood.

The CDR3 DNA sequence: TGTGCCATCAGTGCGCGGGGACCAGATACGCAGTATTTT. This encodes CAISARGPDTQYF. The rearrangement joins TRBV10-3 to TRBJ2-3, with D perhaps TRBD2 (6 bases). Germline V gene data show CDR1 as ENHRY and CDR2 as SYGVKD. The length of the CDR3 is 13 residues. V lost 4 bases and J 4 bases, leaving 9 bases between the germline ends.